These 15 T cell receptor beta chains originate from one sample sequenced in a study of early T cells in non-severe SARS-CoV-2 infection. One entry per CDR3 protein results from TCRdb running MiXCR on the 5' RACE reads. The repertoire includes some 45,000 distinct CDR3 sequences, about 5.9% of them detected once, and 7.5% to 8.5% sits in the top ten. The sample was whole blood, taken at baseline. Receptor source: an adult who was a healthcare worker with PCR-confirmed SARS-CoV-2 infection or an uninfected control (not recorded which).

This clonotype was observed at least ten times. The chain recombines TRBV7-2 with TRBJ2-3, with 9 bases matching TRBD2. The germline V gene has CDR1 SGHTA and CDR2 FQGNSA. Trimming cost V 2 bases and J 5 bases; bases outside gene matches: 5. The CDR3 is made up of 15 amino acids. The DNA of the CDR3 is TGTGCCAGCAGCTTATCAGCGGGGGGTTTAGATACGCAGTATTTT. This encodes CASSLSAGGLDTQYF.

This clonotype appeared many times. This chain joins TRBV29-1 and TRBJ2-7, with TRBD1 matching over 11 bases. Trimming took 1 base from V and 4 from J; bases not matched to a gene: 6. The CDR3 sequence is 15 residues long. Looked up from germline, CDR1 is SQVTM and CDR2 is ANQGSEA. CDR3 sequence reads: CSVEGPGQGEYEQYF. The CDR3 region has the DNA TGCAGCGTTGAAGGACCGGGACAGGGGGAATACGAGCAGTACTTC.

This clonotype has ten or more counts. J is TRBJ2-2 and V is TRBV12-5; TRBD1 matches 9 bases. The CDR3 loop spans 15 amino acids. After removal of 7 bases from V and 7 bases from J, the junction contained 10 bases not matched to a gene. CDR1 LGHNT and CDR2 FRNRAP come from the germline V gene. This CDR3 reads CASVDGTGSVGELFF. CDR3 nucleotide sequence: TGTGCTAGTGTTGACGGGACAGGGAGTGTCGGGGAGCTGTTTTTT.

In this sample, this clonotype turned up a few times. The chain couples TRBV11-2 to TRBJ2-1; TRBD2 aligns across 13 bases. The length of the CDR3 is 16 residues. V shed 3 bases and J 9 bases; nucleotides not matched to a gene: 8. The germline CDR1 and CDR2 sequences are SGHAT and FQNNGV. The CDR3 DNA reads TGTGCCAGCAGCTTTTTCACTAGCGGGGGGGCCGGTGAGCAGTTCTTC. Amino acid sequence: CASSFFTSGGAGEQFF.

The rearrangement joins TRBV4-3 to TRBJ2-3; D not certain. Germline CDR1 is LGHNA and CDR2 is YSLEER. V dropped 0 bases and J dropped 4 bases, with 17 bases sitting between them. The CDR3 runs 17 residues. CDR3 protein: CASSQEVLVRWADTQYF. The CDR3 coding sequence is TGCGCCAGCAGCCAAGAAGTCCTAGTGAGGTGGGCAGATACGCAGTATTTT.

V usage is TRBV24-1 and J usage is TRBJ2-5, with a tentative D call TRBD2 (6 bases). The V end was cut by 4 bases, the J end by 5 bases, with 10 bases between. This CDR3 spans 13 amino acids. Germline-derived CDR1 and CDR2 are KGHDR and SFDVKD. The CDR3 reads CATSDSGVETQYF. CDR3 coding DNA: TGTGCCACCAGTGACTCGGGGGTTGAGACCCAGTACTTC.

This clonotype showed up just a few times. The chain employs TRBV19 and TRBJ2-1; 10 nucleotides agree with TRBD2. The CDR3 sequence is 18 residues long. After removal of 2 bases from V and 0 bases from J, the junction contained 7 bases not matched to a gene. CDR1 is LNHDA and CDR2 is SQIVND in the germline V gene (reference sequence). CDR3: CASSIRKAGGSSYNEQFF. CDR3 nucleotides: TGTGCCAGTAGTATAAGAAAAGCGGGGGGGAGCTCCTACAATGAGCAGTTCTTC.

This clonotype was picked up a small number of times. The gene calls are TRBV29-1 and TRBJ1-2; the match to TRBD1 covers 7 bases. V shed 7 bases, J shed 0 bases, and the junction held 11 bases outside the gene matches. Germline assignment: CDR1 SQVTM and CDR2 ANQGSEA. The CDR3 is made up of 15 amino acids. CDR3 in amino acids: CSGRQGRGTNYGYTF. CDR3 bases: TGCAGCGGACGACAGGGACGGGGTACTAACTATGGCTACACCTTC.

Only a few counts were recorded for this clonotype. The genes are TRBV3-1 and TRBJ2-3; D may be TRBD1 (6 bases). This CDR3 is built from 17 residues. Germline V lookup: CDR1 LGHDT, CDR2 YNNKEL (reference sequence). Trimming took off 1 base at V and 2 bases at J, with 16 bases between the two ends. The CDR3 here is CASSQGRTGHLTDTQYF. CDR3 nucleotides: TGTGCCAGCAGCCAAGGCCGGACGGGACACCTCACAGATACGCAGTATTTT.

This clonotype was counted many times. This rearrangement joins TRBV11-2 to TRBJ2-5; the match to TRBD2 covers 8 bases. The CDR3 runs to 15 residues. Per germline, CDR1 SGHAT and CDR2 FQNNGV. After removal of 3 bases from V and 5 bases from J, the junction contained 8 bases not matched to a gene. The CDR3 is CASSLGTGGLETQYF. Written as DNA, the CDR3 is TGTGCCAGCAGCTTGGGAACGGGGGGGCTGGAGACCCAGTACTTC. The complete variable domain, with remaining parts taken from reference TRBV11-2 and TRBJ2-5, reads EAGVAQSPRYKIIEKRQSVAFWCNPISGHATLYWYQQILGQGPKLLIQFQNNGVVDDSQLPKDRFSAERLKGVDSTLKIQPAKLEDSAVYLCASSLGTGGLETQYFGPGTRLLVL.

The table lists this clonotype with a count of one. A read error may explain this, as a much larger clone is one base away. This rearrangement joins TRBV5-4 to TRBJ2-3, with D unclear. This CDR3 comprises 13 residues. CDR1 and CDR2 (germline): SGHNT, YYREEE (reference sequence). Trimming shortened V by 3 bases and J by 7 bases, and 12 bases separated the two germline ends. CDR3 sequence reads: CASSSRRENTQYF. In DNA form, the CDR3 reads TGTGCCAGCAGCTCAAGAAGGGAAAATACGCAGTATTTT.

There are a few counts of this clonotype. The chain combines TRBV5-1 with TRBJ2-3; TRBD1 agrees at 7 bases. Germline loops: CDR1 SGHRS, CDR2 YFSETQ. The CDR3 covers 15 residues. The V segment lost 7 bases and the J segment 0 bases; nucleotides outside the gene matches: 8. The CDR3 loop is CASFLGQSSTDTQYF. DNA for the CDR3: TGCGCCAGCTTCCTGGGACAGTCAAGCACAGATACGCAGTATTTT.

In its sample, this clonotype was seen a few times. This rearrangement joins TRBV6-2 or TRBV6-3 to TRBJ2-3, with 14 bases lining up with TRBD2. CDR3 length: 15 amino acids. CDR1 is MNHEY and CDR2 is SVGEGT in the germline V gene. J gave up 4 bases and V 5 bases, and 2 bases lay outside the gene matches. For the CDR3, the DNA is TGTGCCAGCAGTGGGACTAGCGGGGGCGCAGATACGCAGTATTTT. It yields the protein CASSGTSGGADTQYF.

This clonotype was counted a few times. CDR3 protein: CASSYGQGGLNTEAFF. CDR3 nucleotide sequence: TGTGCCAGCAGTTACGGGCAGGGAGGGTTGAACACTGAAGCTTTCTTT. The V and J genes are TRBV6-5 and TRBJ1-1, with a possible D match to TRBD1 (5 bases). Looked up from germline, CDR1 is MNHEY and CDR2 is SVGAGI. V lost 2 bases and J 0 bases, leaving 13 bases between the germline ends. The CDR3 totals 16 residues.

To note about this clonotype: A much larger clone lies one base from this, so it may be a read error. The chain uses TRBV11-2 and TRBJ2-5, with TRBD2 matching 8 bases. The CDR3 spans 16 residues. Germline V gene sequence: CDR1 SGHAT, CDR2 FQNNGV. DNA for the CDR3: TGTGTCAGCAGCTTACTCAGCGGGGGACGTCAAGAGACCCAGTACTTC. This translates into CVSSLLSGGRQETQYF.